Each of the 19 T cell receptor beta chains below was sequenced from the same sample in a study of T cell clonality in common variable immunodeficiency. TCRdb's copy holds only in-frame clones and misses some; the assay was immunoSEQ multiplex PCR. The sample lists roughly 42,000 clones, none appearing once, the ten largest making up about 2.2%. The sample taken for sequencing was peripheral blood mononuclear cells. These receptors all come from a person aged 18 to 75 in good health.

This clone was counted at least ten times. The CDR3 end lies 3 residues beyond the end of the read and is filled in from the germline J gene. The chain couples TRBV20-1 to TRBJ2-7; D not certain. This CDR3 comprises 12 residues. Germline CDR1 DFQATT, CDR2 SNEGSKA (reference sequence). V was clipped by 2 bases and J by 1 base, with 6 bases between them. Incomplete CDR3 DNA: TGCAGTGCTAGATTAGCATCCTACGAG. Amino acid sequence: CSARLASYE. The entire CDR3 reads CSARLASYEQYF.

This clone was counted ten times or more. Sequencing ends 3 residues short of the CDR3 end; the germline J gene provides the rest. V usage is TRBV19 and J usage is TRBJ2-3; 7 bases fit TRBD1. The V segment lost 9 bases and the J segment 1 base; nucleotides outside the gene matches: 1. This CDR3 is 12 amino acids long. Germline V gene sequence: CDR1 LNHDA, CDR2 SQIVND (reference sequence). CDR3 DNA (partial): TGTGCCAGCGGACAGGGCACAGATACG. Amino acid sequence: CASGQGTDT. The entire CDR3 is CASGQGTDTQYF.

Notes on this clone: Coverage ceases 3 residues before the CDR3 finishes, and the germline J gene fills in the end. V and J are TRBV10-2 and TRBJ2-7; 11 bases map to TRBD2. Trimming removed 0 bases from V and 6 bases from J; junction bases left unmatched: 4. CDR1 and CDR2 (germline): WSHSY, SAAADI. CDR3 length: 15 amino acids. Here the CDR3 reads CASSESGLAGGEQYF. CDR3 DNA (partial): TGCGCCAGCAGTGAGTCGGGTCTAGCGGGAGGCGAG.

This clone was counted many times. The CDR3 extends 3 residues past the end of the read, so its final part is completed from the germline J gene. The genes are TRBV4-1 and TRBJ2-7; 7 bases are shared with TRBD2. The CDR3 extends over 15 amino acids. The germline CDR1 and CDR2 sequences are MGHRA and YSYEKL. V dropped 5 bases and J dropped 4; count of bases not matched to a gene: 11. CDR3 DNA, as far as it was read: TGCGCCAGCAGCAGCGGACTAGTTGGGAAGTACGAG. The encoded protein is CASSSGLVGKYE. The complete CDR3 protein is CASSSGLVGKYEQYF.

This clone was counted many times. CDR3 bases read: TGTGCCAGCAGCTCCTTGACTAGCGGGGGATCAGATACG. Protein: CASSSLTSGGSDT. The full CDR3 sequence reads CASSSLTSGGSDTQYF. This rearrangement joins TRBV5-4 to TRBJ2-3, with 12 bases aligning to TRBD2. The read ends 3 residues shy of where the CDR3 ends; the end is completed using the germline J gene. J gave up 4 bases and V 3 bases, and 6 bases lay outside the gene matches. This CDR3 contains 16 residues. Per the germline V gene, CDR1 is SGHNT and CDR2 is YYREEE (reference sequence).

This clone came up many times. The read is 3 residues too short to cover the CDR3 end, so that end is filled in from the germline J gene. The rearrangement uses TRBV5-1 and TRBJ2-7, with 9 bases fitting TRBD2. With 4 bases clipped from V and 2 bases from J, the junction kept 10 bases outside the gene matches. The CDR3 extends over 16 amino acids. CDR1 and CDR2 (germline): SGHRS, YFSETQ. The CDR3 DNA, read in part, is TGCGCCAGCAGCCCCACCTCCAGCGGGGGGACCTACGAG. Protein product: CASSPTSSGGTYE. The whole CDR3 protein reads CASSPTSSGGTYEQYF.

This clone has at least ten counts. The observed sequence ends 3 residues before the CDR3 terminus, with the missing tail filled in from the germline J gene. The chain recombines TRBV7-7 with TRBJ2-2; D possibly corresponds to TRBD2 (5 bases). The V end lost 5 bases, the J end lost 5 bases, and 15 bases lay between the germline ends. Germline V gives CDR1 SSHAT, CDR2 FNYEAQ (reference sequence). The CDR3 is made up of 15 amino acids. This CDR3 is CASSPGVPGTGELFF. CDR3 bases read: TGTGCCAGCAGCCCCGGGGTACCCGGGACCGGGGAG.

In this sample, this clone turned up many times. The DNA ends 3 residues before the CDR3 does, and the rest of the CDR3 is filled in from the germline J gene. The rearrangement links TRBV20-1 to TRBJ2-3; 9 positions agree with TRBD1. The germline V gene has CDR1 DFQATT and CDR2 SNEGSKA (reference sequence). The CDR3 extends over 15 amino acids. V trimming: 0 bases; J trimming: 4 bases; junction bases outside the gene matches: 5. Partial CDR3 DNA: TGCAGTGCTAGAGATGGCGGGACAGGGTCAGATACG. It codes for CSARDGGTGSDT. The entire CDR3 protein is CSARDGGTGSDTQYF.

This clone has ten or more counts. The read falls 3 residues short of the CDR3 end, and the missing part is taken from the germline J gene. The V gene is TRBV4-1, the J gene TRBJ1-2; TRBD1 agrees at 7 bases. The CDR3 covers 14 residues. CDR1 is MGHRA, CDR2 YSYEKL, per germline. The CDR3 region is CASSQDRAGGGYTF. The covered CDR3 bases are TGCGCCAGCAGCCAAGATAGGGCAGGGGGAGGC.

In its sample, this clone was seen many times. The CDR3 end is not reached by the read, which stops 3 residues before it; the germline J gene fills it in. The J gene is TRBJ1-4, the V gene TRBV20-1, with 7 bases matching TRBD1. V shed 6 bases and J 3 bases; nucleotides not matched to a gene: 7. Germline CDR1 reads DFQATT; CDR2 reads SNEGSKA (reference sequence). This CDR3 has 14 residues. CDR3 sequence reads: CSALYGTANEKLFF. Incomplete CDR3 DNA: TGCAGTGCGCTGTACGGGACAGCTAATGAAAAA.

This clone was recorded at least ten times. The sequence runs out 3 residues before the end of the CDR3; the remainder is reconstructed from the germline J gene. This chain connects TRBV7-9 to TRBJ1-2; no definite D call. V lost 5 bases, J lost 4 bases, and 14 bases lay in between. The CDR3 has 14 residues. Germline lookup yields CDR1 SEHNR and CDR2 FQNEAQ (reference sequence). The part of the CDR3 DNA that was read is TGTGCCAGCAGCCTCACCACGGGGAGCTATGGC. Its protein product is CASSLTTGSYG. The full CDR3 sequence reads CASSLTTGSYGYTF.

This clone was seen at least ten times. The read ends 3 residues before the CDR3 terminus; that terminus is restored from the germline J gene. This chain uses TRBV7-8 with TRBJ2-7; D unresolved. The V end lost 1 base, the J end lost 6 bases, and 16 bases lay between the germline ends. Germline V gene lookup returns CDR1 SGHVS and CDR2 FQNEAQ. CDR3 size: 15 residues. The CDR3 here is CASSLEIPGSGEQYF. The covered CDR3 bases are TGTGCCAGCAGCTTAGAAATCCCAGGATCCGGCGAG.

This clone came up many times. The read terminates 3 residues ahead of where the CDR3 ends, so the germline J gene completes it. V is TRBV6-1 and J is TRBJ1-1; no definite D call. Germline CDR1 reads MNHNS; CDR2 reads SASEGT. Between the trimmed V and J ends, which lost 4 bases and 5 bases, there was a span of 8 bases. The CDR3 is 12 amino acids. Incomplete CDR3 DNA: TGTGCCAGCAGTGCCCGCGTTACTGAA. The encoded protein is CASSARVTE. The CDR3 reads in full as CASSARVTEAFF.

This clone occurred many times. Read sequence stops 3 residues before the CDR3 end, and the germline J gene provides the missing end. The rearrangement links TRBV29-1 to TRBJ2-7; 14 bases match TRBD2. The J segment lost 6 bases and the V segment lost 5 bases, leaving 12 bases of the junction unmatched. The CDR3 is 16 residues long. Germline loops: CDR1 SQVTM, CDR2 ANQGSEA. The CDR3 reads CSVRGLAGESAVEQYF. The CDR3 DNA, read in part, is TGCAGCGTTAGGGGACTAGCGGGAGAGTCGGCGGTCGAG.

This clone occurred many times. Partial CDR3 DNA: TGTGCCAGCAGCCTGACAGGGGGCCAGAACACTGAA. Translating gives CASSLTGGQNTE. The whole CDR3 reads CASSLTGGQNTEAFF. The chain uses TRBV7-9 and TRBJ1-1, with TRBD1 matching over 10 bases. The observed sequence ends 3 residues before the CDR3 terminus, with the missing tail filled in from the germline J gene. The CDR3 has 15 residues. The V and J ends lost 5 bases and 1 base, in that order; junction bases with no gene match: 4. CDR1 is SEHNR and CDR2 is FQNEAQ in the germline V gene (reference sequence).

This clone was detected many times. The read halts 3 residues ahead of the CDR3 end, with the missing end drawn from the germline J gene. V is TRBV12-3 or TRBV12-4 and J is TRBJ2-3, with TRBD2 matching 7 bases. Losses at the gene ends were 2 bases for V and 0 bases for J; bases not matched to a gene: 8. This CDR3 spans 17 amino acids. The CDR3 DNA, read in part, is TGTGCCAGCAGTTTAACTAGCGCAGGAACTAGCACAGATACG. It translates to CASSLTSAGTSTDT. The complete CDR3 reads CASSLTSAGTSTDTQYF.

This clone was counted between two and nine times. The CDR3 end is not reached by the read, which stops 3 residues before it; the germline J gene fills it in. The chain uses TRBV2 and TRBJ2-5, with 7 positions matching TRBD2. The CDR3 spans 15 residues. Germline V gene sequence: CDR1 SNHLY, CDR2 FYNNEI. V shed 4 bases, J shed 3 bases, and the junction held 8 bases outside the gene matches. The CDR3 region is CASSAGGGRKETQYF. The CDR3 DNA, read in part, is TGTGCCAGCAGTGCCGGTGGCGGGAGAAAAGAGACC.

Many counts were recorded for this clone. The read halts 3 residues ahead of the CDR3 end, with the missing end drawn from the germline J gene. The chain links TRBV6-2 or TRBV6-3 to TRBJ2-3, with D unclear. This CDR3 is 17 amino acids long. Germline V gene lookup returns CDR1 MNHEY and CDR2 SVGEGT. V lost 1 base to trimming and J lost 2 bases, with 16 bases between them. CDR3 DNA (partial): TGTGCCAGCAGTTACTTCTTGGGTAGCCTACACACAGATACG. Residues: CASSYFLGSLHTDT. The full CDR3 protein reads CASSYFLGSLHTDTQYF.

In its sample, this clone was seen many times. The CDR3 end is not reached by the read, which stops 3 residues before it; the germline J gene fills it in. The chain carries TRBV28 and TRBJ1-2; perhaps TRBD1 as D (6 bases). Trimming pared 5 bases from V and 5 bases from J, leaving 15 bases between. The CDR3 has 14 residues. The V gene's germline CDR1 is MDHEN and CDR2 SYDVKM. CDR3 DNA, as far as it was read: TGTGCCAGCAGTCTGTCCGGGACAAGGTATGGC. As protein: CASSLSGTRYG. The full CDR3 reads CASSLSGTRYGYTF.